A selection of T cell receptor beta chains follows, all from one sample in a study of cytomegalovirus exposure and HLA in healthy donors. Using immunoSEQ multiplex PCR, the repertoire was profiled, and TCRdb retains in-frame clones only, with some absent. Here the sample spans 100,000 or so clones, 83% being singletons. The sample was PBMCs. The receptor set was obtained from a man aged 18 to 29 in good health and CMV-seronegative. Both conserved end residues are part of each CDR3. A D gene is named only where the DNA matches it firmly. Not all rows give a size; the values are once, few, many and, for expanded clones, a class.

v_gene,d_gene,j_gene,abundance,CDR3nt,CDR3aa
TRBV5-5,-,TRBJ1-2,-,TGTGCCAGCAGCTCCTTAGGAGTAATGAACTATGGCTACACCTTC,CASSSLGVMNYGYTF
TRBV25-1,-,TRBJ2-7,-,TGTGCCAGCAGTGAATATTCAGGGTCCGAGCAGTACTTC,CASSEYSGSEQYF
TRBV27,TRBD1,TRBJ2-3,-,TGTGCCAGCAGTTTGGGACAGGGGACCTTCGGTCTATATTTT,CASSLGQGTFGLYF
TRBV7-2,-,TRBJ2-1,few,TGTGCCAGCAGCTTAGATCAGTTCCGGGAGCCCTACAATGAGCAGTTCTTC,CASSLDQFREPYNEQFF
TRBV29-1,-,TRBJ1-5,-,TGCAGCGTTGGCGGACTAAGCAATCAGCCCCAGCATTTT,CSVGGLSNQPQHF
TRBV18,-,TRBJ2-7,-,TGTGCCAGCTCACCACCCTCTCTCTCCTACGAGCAGTACTTC,CASSPPSLSYEQYF
TRBV9,TRBD2,TRBJ2-5,-,TGTGCCAGCAGCTCCGGGACTAGCGGAATCCAAGAGACCCAGTACTTC,CASSSGTSGIQETQYF
TRBV28,-,TRBJ2-3,-,TGTGCCAGCAGTGAGAGAACAGATACGCAGTATTTT,CASSERTDTQYF
TRBV19,TRBD2,TRBJ2-1,-,TGTGCCAGTAGTCGGGCTAGCGGGAGGGCTAGCAATGAGCAGTTCTTC,CASSRASGRASNEQFF
TRBV5-1,-,TRBJ2-7,-,TGCGCCAGCAGCTTGTCGGTCTTCTCCTACGAGCAGTACTTC,CASSLSVFSYEQYF
TRBV7-2,-,TRBJ2-1,-,TGTGCCAGCAGCTTAGTTAGGGGCGATGAGCAGTTCTTC,CASSLVRGDEQFF
TRBV11-2,-,TRBJ1-1,-,TGTGCCAGCAGCTTAGTGCGGCGGCTTGAAGCTTTCTTT,CASSLVRRLEAFF
TRBV5-1,-,TRBJ2-5,-,TGCGCCAGCAGCTTGGCCGCGCGGGTCTTTGGGGAGACCCAGTACTTC,CASSLAARVFGETQYF
TRBV18,TRBD2,TRBJ2-3,-,TGTGCCAGCTCACCACTTTGGAAAAGCGGGAGTGTAGATACGCAGTATTTT,CASSPLWKSGSVDTQYF
TRBV5-6,TRBD2,TRBJ2-1,-,TGTGCCAGCAGCTTAAGGCTAGCGGCCTACAATGAGCAGTTCTTC,CASSLRLAAYNEQFF
TRBV7-8,-,TRBJ1-1,-,TGTGCCAGCAGCCGAGGGTTCCCTGAAGCTTTCTTT,CASSRGFPEAFF
TRBV5-5,TRBD1,TRBJ2-1,-,TGTGCCAGCAGCCCGGGACAGATTACCTACAATGAGCAGTTCTTC,CASSPGQITYNEQFF
TRBV28,-,TRBJ2-5,once,TGTGCCAGCAGTATCGGGACTTTAAGGGGGACCCAGTACTTC,CASSIGTLRGTQYF
TRBV5-1,TRBD2,TRBJ2-7,-,TGCGCCAGCAGCTTCGGTAGCGGGGCCTACGAGCAGTACTTC,CASSFGSGAYEQYF
TRBV5-4,-,TRBJ2-3,-,TGTGCCAGCAGCGTCACTAGCCTTTGGGCAGATACGCAGTATTTT,CASSVTSLWADTQYF
TRBV7-9,-,TRBJ1-1,few,TGTGCCAGCAGCTTGGGGAGCATGAACACTGAAGCTTTCTTT,CASSLGSMNTEAFF
TRBV5-6,TRBD2,TRBJ2-1,-,TGTGCCAGCAGCTCGGGACTAGCTTCCAATGAGCAGTTCTTC,CASSSGLASNEQFF
TRBV28,TRBD1,TRBJ2-2,-,TGTGCCAGCGAGATCTCAGGACAGGGAGCGGAGTACACCGGGGAGCTGTTTTTT,CASEISGQGAEYTGELFF
TRBV11-2,-,TRBJ2-7,-,TGTGCCAGCTCTAGTGTCAAAAATTCCTACGAGCAGTACTTC,CASSSVKNSYEQYF